This TCR beta chain was found in a study of blood T cell repertoires in COVID-19. Study summary: Samples representing acute and convalescent COVID-19 were sourced from the United States, Italy and Spain. PBMCs, B-cell-depleted T cells, or T cells provided the cDNA or gDNA that made up the material.

This clone was recorded a few times. Per the original methods: Nucleated cell number was recorded as an estimate derived from reference gene primer amplification. Sequencing used immunoSEQ multiplex PCR; TCRdb keeps in-frame clones, though not all of them. The V and J calls and clone size are taken from that table; D and trimming were inferred from the DNA. The profile shows about 130,000 clones, approximately 81% of them singletons. V gave up 6 bases and J gave up 7 bases; unmatched junction bases: 5. The germline CDR1 and CDR2 sequences are ENHRY and SYGVKD. This CDR3 spans 14 amino acids. This clonotype was sampled from a woman aged 45 to 65 with acute or convalescent COVID-19. The sample consisted of peripheral blood. The V and J genes are TRBV10-3 and TRBJ1-3, with TRBD1 matching 11 bases. The CDR3 region is CAISGDRGLNTIYF. The CDR3, as DNA: TGTGCCATCAGCGGGGACAGGGGGTTGAACACCATATATTTT.